The 6 T cell receptor beta chains listed next were all sequenced from one sample in a study of control samples from healthy donors and cancer patients. Profiled with immunoSEQ multiplex PCR; TCRdb holds only in-frame clones, not every one. The table lists about 130,000 clones, approximately 92% of them singletons, with 2% to 3% in the top ten. The specimen was blood. These TCRs come from a man aged 40-50 years in good health.

The V and J genes are TRBV6-5 and TRBJ2-7; maybe TRBD2 (5 bases). This CDR3 is 12 amino acids long. Trimming left V 6 bases short and J 4 bases short, with 10 bases between. In germline, CDR1 is MNHEY, CDR2 SVGAGI. The CDR3 bases are TGTGCCAGCAGGGGAGACCGGTACGAGCAGTACTTC. As protein: CASRGDRYEQYF.

The chain couples TRBV5-1 to TRBJ2-5; 7 nucleotides agree with TRBD2. The V gene end was trimmed by 2 bases and the J gene end by 5 bases; junction bases not matched to a gene: 15. This CDR3 region has 17 residues. Germline values: CDR1 SGHRS, CDR2 YFSETQ. The CDR3 loop reads CASSLVAGGTSGETQYF. The CDR3 bases are TGCGCCAGCAGCTTAGTAGCCGGGGGGACGTCTGGGGAGACCCAGTACTTC. Filled out from reference TRBV5-1 and TRBJ2-5, the complete variable domain reads KAGVTQTPRYLIKTRGQQVTLSCSPISGHRSVSWYQQTPGQGLQFLFEYFSETQRNKGNFPGRFSGRQFSNSRSEMNVSTLELGDSALYLCASSLVAGGTSGETQYFGPGTRLLVL.

V usage is TRBV29-1 and J usage is TRBJ2-3; the D gene could be TRBD1 or TRBD2 (6 bases each). Germline values: CDR1 SQVTM, CDR2 ANQGSEA. The CDR3 has 11 residues. V was trimmed by 5 bases and J by 4 bases, leaving 7 bases between them. CDR3 residues: CSVRGADTQYF. The CDR3 bases are TGCAGCGTTAGGGGGGCAGATACGCAGTATTTT.

The chain employs TRBV19 and TRBJ2-4; 7 bases align to TRBD2. Unmatched junction bases numbered 9, after V lost 5 bases and J lost 2 bases. From germline, CDR1 is LNHDA and CDR2 SQIVND (reference sequence). This CDR3 contains 16 residues. This chain's CDR3 is CASSQPAGLTKNIQYF. In nucleotides, the CDR3 is TGTGCCAGTAGTCAACCAGCGGGGCTCACCAAAAACATTCAGTACTTC.

The genes are TRBV28 and TRBJ2-7; tentatively, D is TRBD1 (5 bases). V was cut by 5 bases and J by 5 bases, with 19 bases left in between. CDR3 length equals 15 residues. The germline gives CDR1 MDHEN, CDR2 SYDVKM. The CDR3 here is CASSPPQGLANEQYF. CDR3 sequence (DNA): TGTGCCAGCAGTCCCCCGCAGGGATTGGCGAACGAGCAGTACTTC.

The V gene is TRBV5-1, the J gene TRBJ1-4, with unresolved D. The CDR3 runs 15 residues. Germline V gene data show CDR1 as SGHRS and CDR2 as YFSETQ. Between the trimmed V and J ends, which lost 0 bases and 7 bases, there was a span of 13 bases. The CDR3 DNA follows: TGCGCCAGCAGCTTGGTTGGATCGGTAGGTGAAAAACTGTTTTTT. Translation gives CASSLVGSVGEKLFF.